This is a list of T cell receptor beta chains from one sample in a study of CD8+ T cells in alopecia areata. Produced via immunoSEQ multiplex PCR; TCRdb's table is partial and in-frame only. The sample has 150,000 to 200,000 clones, approximately 57% seen once. The sequencing used CD4+ T cells sorted from blood, collected at week 24, from a patient treated with tofacitinib. These receptor sequences come from a human donor with alopecia areata. CDR3s include the opening cysteine and the closing phenylalanine or tryptophan. The order of the fields is CDR3 length, V gene, D gene, clone size, J gene, CDR3 DNA, CDR3 protein. A D gene is named only where the DNA matches it firmly. Some rows mark clone size as missing; the rest say once, few, many or name a class of expanded clone.

length: 15
V: TRBV5-1
D: TRBD1
size: few
J: TRBJ2-7
DNA: TGCGCCAGCAGACTACAGGGGTATCTCTCCTACGAGCAGTACTTC
CDR3: CASRLQGYLSYEQYF

length: 12
V: TRBV7-9
D: -
size: -
J: TRBJ1-2
DNA: TGTGCCAGCAGCCTATTTAACTATGGCTACACCTTC
CDR3: CASSLFNYGYTF

length: 14
V: TRBV30
D: -
size: -
J: TRBJ1-2
DNA: TGTGCCTGGAGACCGCCTGGGGCAGTTTATGGCTACACCTTC
CDR3: CAWRPPGAVYGYTF

length: 15
V: TRBV4-3
D: TRBD2
size: few
J: TRBJ2-2
DNA: TGCGCCAGCAGCCAAGAGGTGGCGGGGGTCGGGGAGCTGTTTTTT
CDR3: CASSQEVAGVGELFF

length: 14
V: TRBV5-1
D: -
size: -
J: TRBJ2-3
DNA: TGCGCCAGCGCCCCAAGTGGGGGCACAGATACGCAGTATTTT
CDR3: CASAPSGGTDTQYF

length: 15
V: TRBV4-3
D: TRBD2
size: -
J: TRBJ2-3
DNA: TGCGCCAGCAGCCAAGGGCTAGCGGGGGGCGATACGCAGTATTTT
CDR3: CASSQGLAGGDTQYF

length: 14
V: TRBV4-3
D: -
size: once
J: TRBJ1-1
DNA: TGCGCCAGCAGCCGTCGGGCGGAGGACACTGAAGCTTTCTTT
CDR3: CASSRRAEDTEAFF

length: 14
V: TRBV4-3
D: -
size: -
J: TRBJ1-2
DNA: TGCGCCAGCAGCCAAGATCAAACTCAGAGTGGCTACACCTTC
CDR3: CASSQDQTQSGYTF

length: 13
V: TRBV13
D: -
size: -
J: TRBJ2-3
DNA: TGTGCCAGCAGCTTACCAAGCACAGATACGCAGTATTTT
CDR3: CASSLPSTDTQYF

length: 14
V: TRBV25-1
D: -
size: -
J: TRBJ1-1
DNA: TGTGCCAGCAGGGAACAGGGTATGAGCACTGAAGCTTTCTTT
CDR3: CASREQGMSTEAFF

length: 13
V: TRBV30
D: -
size: -
J: TRBJ1-2
DNA: TGTGCCTGGAGTACCGGACTGTCGCGCGGCTACACCTTC
CDR3: CAWSTGLSRGYTF

length: 11
V: TRBV29-1
D: TRBD1
size: -
J: TRBJ2-7
DNA: TGCAGCGTTGGGACAGGGGTAGGGCAGTACTTC
CDR3: CSVGTGVGQYF

length: 16
V: TRBV18
D: TRBD1
size: -
J: TRBJ2-5
DNA: TGTGCCAGCTCACCCTTGCCTGGGACAGGGCGAGAGACCCAGTACTTC
CDR3: CASSPLPGTGRETQYF

length: 13
V: TRBV5-1
D: -
size: once
J: TRBJ2-7
DNA: TGCGCCAGCAGCTTGGTGACGACCGGCGAGCAGTACTTC
CDR3: CASSLVTTGEQYF

length: 14
V: TRBV2
D: TRBD1
size: -
J: TRBJ2-7
DNA: TGTGCCAGCAGTGGGGGACAGACAAGCTACGAGCAGTACTTC
CDR3: CASSGGQTSYEQYF

length: 14
V: TRBV30
D: -
size: -
J: TRBJ2-7
DNA: TGTGCCTGGAGAGTCCTCGGACAGAACTACGAGCAGTACTTC
CDR3: CAWRVLGQNYEQYF

length: 13
V: TRBV30
D: -
size: -
J: TRBJ1-1
DNA: TGTGCCTGGAGTACCGGAATGAACACTGAAGCTTTCTTT
CDR3: CAWSTGMNTEAFF

length: 15
V: TRBV19
D: -
size: few
J: TRBJ1-5
DNA: TGTGCCAGTAGTATAACAGAGCGACCATATCAGCCCCAGCATTTT
CDR3: CASSITERPYQPQHF

length: 13
V: TRBV4-3
D: -
size: -
J: TRBJ2-1
DNA: TGCGCCAGCAGCGAAGTTGGACAGCCCGTTCTGTTCTTC
CDR3: CASSEVGQPVLFF

length: 13
V: TRBV6-5
D: -
size: once
J: TRBJ2-2
DNA: TGTGCCAGCAGTTACTCGCCCGGCGGGGAGCTGTTTTTT
CDR3: CASSYSPGGELFF

length: 15
V: TRBV13
D: TRBD2
size: -
J: TRBJ2-1
DNA: TGTGCCAGCACCCAAGCGGGGGGGCCATCCTTTGAGCAGTTCTTC
CDR3: CASTQAGGPSFEQFF

length: 14
V: TRBV7-3
D: -
size: -
J: TRBJ1-6
DNA: TGTGCCAGCAGCTTAACGGGGTACAATTCACCCCTCCACTTT
CDR3: CASSLTGYNSPLHF

length: 14
V: TRBV9
D: -
size: -
J: TRBJ2-7
DNA: TGTGCCAGCAGCGTAGGCGGGGGCCTCTACGAGCAGTACTTC
CDR3: CASSVGGGLYEQYF

length: 16
V: TRBV7-2
D: -
size: -
J: TRBJ2-7
DNA: TGTGCCAGCAGCTTAACCCCCGGGTCATTCTCCTACGAGCAGTACTTC
CDR3: CASSLTPGSFSYEQYF

length: 15
V: TRBV29-1
D: -
size: -
J: TRBJ1-2
DNA: TGCAGCGTTACCCGGGACGGATCCTTAGGCTATGGCTACACCTTC
CDR3: CSVTRDGSLGYGYTF

length: 16
V: TRBV7-9
D: TRBD2
size: -
J: TRBJ2-3
DNA: TGTGCCAGCAGCCGGAATAGCGGGGGGTTGGCAGATACGCAGTATTTT
CDR3: CASSRNSGGLADTQYF

length: 12
V: TRBV29-1
D: TRBD1
size: -
J: TRBJ1-1
DNA: TGCAGCGGCCGACAGGGGAACACTGAAGCTTTCTTT
CDR3: CSGRQGNTEAFF

length: 13
V: TRBV5-1
D: -
size: -
J: TRBJ2-2
DNA: TGCGCCACCCAATTCTCGAACACCGGGGAGCTGTTTTTT
CDR3: CATQFSNTGELFF

length: 13
V: TRBV30
D: -
size: -
J: TRBJ2-5
DNA: TGTGCCTGGAGTGTTCATTTGGGGGAGACCCAGTACTTC
CDR3: CAWSVHLGETQYF

length: 14
V: TRBV11-1
D: -
size: -
J: TRBJ1-2
DNA: TGTGCCAGCAGCCTACAGGGCACGCACTATGGCTACACCTTC
CDR3: CASSLQGTHYGYTF

length: 13
V: TRBV5-4
D: -
size: -
J: TRBJ1-6
DNA: TGTGCCTATCAGGGTTCTGGGGCTTCACCCCTCCACTTT
CDR3: CAYQGSGASPLHF

length: 13
V: TRBV29-1
D: -
size: -
J: TRBJ1-1
DNA: TGCAGCGTTGGAGGGGAGGGGAACACTGAAGCTTTCTTT
CDR3: CSVGGEGNTEAFF

length: 13
V: TRBV25-1
D: -
size: -
J: TRBJ1-2
DNA: TGTGCCAGCAGTGAATCCAGGAACTATGGCTACACCTTC
CDR3: CASSESRNYGYTF

length: 14
V: TRBV7-9
D: -
size: few
J: TRBJ2-1
DNA: TGTGCCAGCAGCTTAGATTCTCCTCCCAATGAGCAGTTCTTC
CDR3: CASSLDSPPNEQFF

length: 14
V: TRBV11-2
D: TRBD1
size: -
J: TRBJ2-7
DNA: TGTGCCAGCAGTTCCGGACAGGGTTGGGACGAGCAGTACTTC
CDR3: CASSSGQGWDEQYF

length: 14
V: TRBV5-6
D: -
size: -
J: TRBJ1-6
DNA: TGTGCCAGCAGTTCGGGTTTAGTGAATTCACCCCTCCACTTT
CDR3: CASSSGLVNSPLHF

length: 15
V: TRBV29-1
D: -
size: -
J: TRBJ2-3
DNA: TGCAGCGGCACGGTAGGGAAGGTGGGCACAGATACGCAGTATTTT
CDR3: CSGTVGKVGTDTQYF

length: 14
V: TRBV4-3
D: -
size: few
J: TRBJ1-4
DNA: TGCGCCAGCAGCCCAGGGGCTCTGGATGAAAAACTGTTTTTT
CDR3: CASSPGALDEKLFF

length: 11
V: TRBV29-1
D: -
size: -
J: TRBJ1-2
DNA: TGCAGCGTCCGGGAAAACTATGGCTACACCTTC
CDR3: CSVRENYGYTF

length: 15
V: TRBV19
D: TRBD1
size: few
J: TRBJ1-2
DNA: TGTGCCAGTACAGACCCTGGACAGGGTCTTTTGGGCTACACCTTC
CDR3: CASTDPGQGLLGYTF

length: 15
V: TRBV7-8
D: TRBD1
size: -
J: TRBJ2-2
DNA: TGTGCCAGCAGCTTCGGACAGGGGGTCACCGGGGAGCTGTTTTTT
CDR3: CASSFGQGVTGELFF

length: 13
V: TRBV27
D: -
size: few
J: TRBJ1-1
DNA: TGTGCCAGCAGTTTATCGAGGAAGACTGAAGCTTTCTTT
CDR3: CASSLSRKTEAFF

length: 14
V: TRBV15
D: -
size: -
J: TRBJ1-1
DNA: TGTGCCACCAGCAGAGTTCCGGAGAACACTGAAGCTTTCTTT
CDR3: CATSRVPENTEAFF

length: 13
V: TRBV30
D: -
size: once
J: TRBJ2-5
DNA: TGTGCCTGGGGAACAGGGAGAAAAGAGACCCAGTACTTC
CDR3: CAWGTGRKETQYF

length: 14
V: TRBV2
D: TRBD2
size: -
J: TRBJ2-7
DNA: TGTGCCAGCAGTGTGGAGCGGGGGTCCTACGAGCAGTACTTC
CDR3: CASSVERGSYEQYF

length: 15
V: TRBV5-1
D: -
size: -
J: TRBJ1-1
DNA: TGCGCCAGCAGCTTGGTTGGCAGCTTGAACACTGAAGCTTTCTTT
CDR3: CASSLVGSLNTEAFF

length: 14
V: TRBV10-2
D: -
size: few
J: TRBJ2-7
DNA: TGCGCCAGCGGTAGACAGGTAACTTCCTACGAGCAGTACTTC
CDR3: CASGRQVTSYEQYF

length: 13
V: TRBV4-2
D: -
size: -
J: TRBJ1-5
DNA: TGTGCCAGCAGCCAAGGCTTCAGACAGCCCCAGCATTTT
CDR3: CASSQGFRQPQHF

length: 13
V: TRBV29-1
D: -
size: few
J: TRBJ2-3
DNA: TGCAGCGTTAGGAACCCTAGCACAGATACGCAGTATTTT
CDR3: CSVRNPSTDTQYF

length: 15
V: TRBV14
D: -
size: many
J: TRBJ2-7
DNA: TGTGCCAGCAGCCAAGAATTGGGGGTTAGGAACGAGCAGTACTTC
CDR3: CASSQELGVRNEQYF

length: 15
V: TRBV5-1
D: -
size: -
J: TRBJ2-1
DNA: TGCGCCAGCAGCTTGCGGGCGGGGGCTAACAATGAGCAGTTCTTC
CDR3: CASSLRAGANNEQFF

length: 14
V: TRBV30
D: -
size: few
J: TRBJ1-2
DNA: TGTGCCTGGAAACTACGGGGGGCTAACTATGGCTACACCTTC
CDR3: CAWKLRGANYGYTF

length: 13
V: TRBV5-1
D: -
size: -
J: TRBJ2-7
DNA: TGCGCCAGCAGCCTACGACAAGCCTACGAGCAGTACTTC
CDR3: CASSLRQAYEQYF

length: 11
V: TRBV2
D: -
size: -
J: TRBJ2-1
DNA: TGTGCCAGCAGTGCCAGCGATGAGCAGTTCTTC
CDR3: CASSASDEQFF

length: 15
V: TRBV18
D: TRBD1
size: -
J: TRBJ1-2
DNA: TGTGCCAGCTCACCTCAGGGGACAGGGAAGTATGGCTACACCTTC
CDR3: CASSPQGTGKYGYTF

length: 12
V: TRBV30
D: -
size: -
J: TRBJ2-2
DNA: TGTGCCTGGAGTGAGACAGGTCGGGAGCTGTTTTTT
CDR3: CAWSETGRELFF

length: 15
V: TRBV10-1
D: TRBD2
size: -
J: TRBJ2-3
DNA: TGCGCCAGCAGTGAGCGGCGGGGGGGCACAGATACGCAGTATTTT
CDR3: CASSERRGGTDTQYF

length: 12
V: TRBV29-1
D: TRBD1
size: -
J: TRBJ2-5
DNA: TGCAGCGTTGGACAGGGGAGCGGGACCCAGTACTTC
CDR3: CSVGQGSGTQYF

length: 15
V: TRBV30
D: TRBD2
size: -
J: TRBJ2-1
DNA: TGTGCCTGGAGGAGAGCGGGGGGGATGGCCAATGAGCAGTTCTTC
CDR3: CAWRRAGGMANEQFF

length: 13
V: TRBV9
D: -
size: -
J: TRBJ2-2
DNA: TGTGCCAGCAGCCAAAGTCGCACCGGGGAGCTGTTTTTT
CDR3: CASSQSRTGELFF